The rows below give T cell receptor beta chains drawn from one sample of a study of post-analysis software for immune sequencing data. MiXCR was run by TCRdb on the PCR reads, yielding one entry per CDR3 protein. The data show 750,000 to 950,000 distinct CDR3 sequences, about half seen once. Sequencing was carried out using blood. Source of these receptors: a girl aged 10 to 17 with multiple sclerosis. The CDR3 runs from the conserved cysteine through the conserved F or W. Fields, in order: CDR3 length, V gene, J gene, CDR3 protein.

>17|TRBV6-1|TRBJ2-5
CASSEMRLAGGHETQYF
>16|TRBV29-1|TRBJ2-3
CSVEGLAGGITDTQYF
>14|TRBV5-1|TRBJ2-7
CASSLGRGLREQYF
>15|TRBV20-1|TRBJ2-1
CSASATSLSSNEQFF
>15|TRBV6-2/TRBV6-3|TRBJ1-2
CASATGKSVNYGYTF
>14|TRBV28|TRBJ2-1
CASSLFSGRAEQFF
>15|TRBV12-3/TRBV12-4|TRBJ1-1
CASSLLLQGASEAFF
>15|TRBV5-1|TRBJ2-7
CASGDRDRGLYEQYF
>14|TRBV29-1|TRBJ2-1
CSVVPSGNYNEQFF
>16|TRBV12-3/TRBV12-4|TRBJ1-2
CASSRTGTPPNYGYTF
>14|TRBV6-1|TRBJ2-3
CASSGSRLEDTQYF
>13|TRBV19|TRBJ1-2
CASSMAGARGYTF
>13|TRBV29-1|TRBJ2-1
CSLDRGGRNEQFF
>16|TRBV7-2|TRBJ1-1
CASSLVIRTGGTEAFF
>13|TRBV20-1|TRBJ1-5
CSADYGANQPQHF
>13|TRBV6-6|TRBJ2-3
CASEASDTDTQYF
>12|TRBV20-1|TRBJ1-2
CSGQGQVGGYTF
>15|TRBV20-1|TRBJ2-1
CSARFHRWEDNEQFF
>15|TRBV5-6|TRBJ1-1
CASSLTITGSTEAFF
>14|TRBV12-3/TRBV12-4|TRBJ1-1
CASSSPQGFTEAFF
>15|TRBV6-5|TRBJ2-7
CASSYSSGDSYEQYF
>14|TRBV11-2|TRBJ2-3
CASSPWDPTDTQYF
>16|TRBV20-1|TRBJ2-1
CSAERSGRIGGNEQFF
>11|TRBV5-6|TRBJ1-2
CARRGNYGYTF
>17|TRBV11-1|TRBJ1-1
CASSPPAPGLSITEAFF
>13|TRBV12-3/TRBV12-4|TRBJ2-2
CASRPMGTGELFF
>13|TRBV4-1|TRBJ2-7
CASSQDVLDEQYF
>15|TRBV25-1|TRBJ2-1
CASSDPGTSSNEQFF
>16|TRBV7-9|TRBJ2-7
CASSLGAGQGPYEQYF
>12|TRBV20-1|TRBJ2-3
CSARGATDTQYF
>13|TRBV5-5|TRBJ2-2
CASSTGVTGELFF
>14|TRBV29-1|TRBJ2-1
CSVAGDTPNGDEFF
>16|TRBV12-3/TRBV12-4|TRBJ2-5
CASSPDTYGAQETQYF
>17|TRBV2|TRBJ2-7
CASSVPRWGETIYEQYF
>14|TRBV29-1|TRBJ2-6
CSVEDRSRANVLTF
>15|TRBV7-9|TRBJ2-3
CASSLVAGGADTQYF
>14|TRBV20-1|TRBJ2-7
CSARDTGNSYEQYF
>13|TRBV24-1|TRBJ2-1
CATSDTRNNEQFF
>15|TRBV13|TRBJ2-3
CASSFGWEGTDTQYF
>14|TRBV9|TRBJ2-7
CASSVGSSDYEQYF